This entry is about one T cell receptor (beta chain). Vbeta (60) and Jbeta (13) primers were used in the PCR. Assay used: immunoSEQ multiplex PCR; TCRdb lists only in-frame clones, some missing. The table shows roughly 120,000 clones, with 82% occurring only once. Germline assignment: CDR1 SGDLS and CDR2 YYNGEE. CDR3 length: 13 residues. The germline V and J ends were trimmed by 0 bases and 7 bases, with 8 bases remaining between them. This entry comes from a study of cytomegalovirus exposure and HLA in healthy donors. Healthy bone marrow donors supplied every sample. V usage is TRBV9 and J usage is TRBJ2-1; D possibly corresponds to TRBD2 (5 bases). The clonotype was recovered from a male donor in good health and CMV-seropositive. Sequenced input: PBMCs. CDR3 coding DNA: TGTGCCAGCAGCGTAGAGCCGGGGAATGAGCAGTTCTTC. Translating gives CASSVEPGNEQFF.